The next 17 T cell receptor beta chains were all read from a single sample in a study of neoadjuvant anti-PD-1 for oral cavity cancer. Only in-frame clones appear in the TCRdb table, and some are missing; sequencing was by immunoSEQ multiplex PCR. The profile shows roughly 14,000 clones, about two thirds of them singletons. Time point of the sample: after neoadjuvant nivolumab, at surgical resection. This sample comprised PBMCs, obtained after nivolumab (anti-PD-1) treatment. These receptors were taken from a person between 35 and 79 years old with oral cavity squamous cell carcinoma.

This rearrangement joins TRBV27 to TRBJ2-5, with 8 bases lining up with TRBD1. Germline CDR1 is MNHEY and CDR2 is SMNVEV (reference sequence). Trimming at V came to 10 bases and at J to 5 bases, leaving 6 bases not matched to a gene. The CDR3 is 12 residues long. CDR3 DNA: TGTGCCATTGGACAGGGCGGTGAGACCCAGTACTTC. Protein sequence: CAIGQGGETQYF.

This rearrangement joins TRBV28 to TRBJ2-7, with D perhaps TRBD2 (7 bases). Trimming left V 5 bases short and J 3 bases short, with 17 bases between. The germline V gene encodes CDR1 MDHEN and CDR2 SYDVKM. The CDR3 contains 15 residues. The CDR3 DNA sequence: TGTGCCAGCAGTCTTAGAGGGGGGGTAGGCTACGAGCAGTACTTC. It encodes CASSLRGGVGYEQYF.

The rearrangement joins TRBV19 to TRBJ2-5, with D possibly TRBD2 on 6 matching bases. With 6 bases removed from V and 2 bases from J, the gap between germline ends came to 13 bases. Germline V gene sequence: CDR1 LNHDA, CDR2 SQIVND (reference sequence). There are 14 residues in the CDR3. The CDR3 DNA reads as TGTGCCAGTAGGAGGAGCGCGGGACAAGAGACCCAGTACTTC. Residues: CASRRSAGQETQYF.

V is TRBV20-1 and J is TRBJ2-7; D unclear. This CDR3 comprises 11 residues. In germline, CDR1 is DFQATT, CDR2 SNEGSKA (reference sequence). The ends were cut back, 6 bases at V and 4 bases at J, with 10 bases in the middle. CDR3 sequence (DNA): TGCAGTGCGGGTTTTCATTACGAGCAGTACTTC. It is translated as CSAGFHYEQYF.

The CDR3 DNA reads as TGTGCCAGCAGCTCCAGCGGGAACCACTACGAGCAGTACTTC. Its translation is CASSSSGNHYEQYF. This chain joins TRBV11-2 and TRBJ2-7; 7 bases are a match to TRBD2. This CDR3 contains 14 residues. The junction had 6 bases not matched to a gene; V was cut back by 4 bases and J by 3 bases. Germline CDR1 SGHAT, CDR2 FQNNGV.

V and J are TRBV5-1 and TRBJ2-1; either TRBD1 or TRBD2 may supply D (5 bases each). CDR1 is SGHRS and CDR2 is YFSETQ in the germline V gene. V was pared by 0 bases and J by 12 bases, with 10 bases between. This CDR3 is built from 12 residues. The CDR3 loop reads CASSLAGTRQFF. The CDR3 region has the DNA TGCGCCAGCAGCTTGGCCGGGACGAGGCAGTTCTTC.

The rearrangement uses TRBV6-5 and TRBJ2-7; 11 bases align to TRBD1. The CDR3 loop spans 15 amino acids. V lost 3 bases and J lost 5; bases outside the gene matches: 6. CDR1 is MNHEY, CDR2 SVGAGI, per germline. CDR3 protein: CASSYPGQGADEQYF. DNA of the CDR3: TGTGCCAGCAGTTATCCTGGACAGGGGGCAGACGAGCAGTACTTC.

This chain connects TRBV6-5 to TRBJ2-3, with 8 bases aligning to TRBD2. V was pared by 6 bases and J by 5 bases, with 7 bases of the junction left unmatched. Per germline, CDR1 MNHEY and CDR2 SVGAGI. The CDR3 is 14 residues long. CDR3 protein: CASRRAGAQDTQYF. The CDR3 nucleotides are TGTGCCAGCAGGAGAGCGGGAGCACAAGATACGCAGTATTTT.

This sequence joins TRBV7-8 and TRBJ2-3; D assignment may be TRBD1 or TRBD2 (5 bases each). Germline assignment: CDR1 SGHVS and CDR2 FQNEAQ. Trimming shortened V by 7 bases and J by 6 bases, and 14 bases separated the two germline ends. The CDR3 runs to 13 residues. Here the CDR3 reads CASTSREGDTQYF. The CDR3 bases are TGTGCCAGCACCTCTCGCGAGGGGGATACGCAGTATTTT.

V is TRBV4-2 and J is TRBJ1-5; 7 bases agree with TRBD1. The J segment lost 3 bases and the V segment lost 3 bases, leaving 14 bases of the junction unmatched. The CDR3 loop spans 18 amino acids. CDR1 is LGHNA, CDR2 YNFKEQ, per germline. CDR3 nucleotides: TGTGCCAGCAGCCAGGAGTTAGGGCAGGGGGACGACAATCAGCCCCAGCATTTT. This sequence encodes CASSQELGQGDDNQPQHF.

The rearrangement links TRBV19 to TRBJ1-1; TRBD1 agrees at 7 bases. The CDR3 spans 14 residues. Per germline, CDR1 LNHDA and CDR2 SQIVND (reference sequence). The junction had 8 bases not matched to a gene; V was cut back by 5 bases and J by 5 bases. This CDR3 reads CASSATGVWTEAFF. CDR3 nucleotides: TGTGCCAGTAGTGCTACAGGGGTATGGACTGAAGCTTTCTTT.

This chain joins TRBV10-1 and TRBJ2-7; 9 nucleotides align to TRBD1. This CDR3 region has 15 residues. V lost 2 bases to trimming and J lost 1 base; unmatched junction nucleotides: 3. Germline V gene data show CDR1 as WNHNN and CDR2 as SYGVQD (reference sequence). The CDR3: CASSENRGPSYEQYF. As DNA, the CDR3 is TGCGCCAGCAGTGAGAACAGGGGGCCTTCCTACGAGCAGTACTTC.

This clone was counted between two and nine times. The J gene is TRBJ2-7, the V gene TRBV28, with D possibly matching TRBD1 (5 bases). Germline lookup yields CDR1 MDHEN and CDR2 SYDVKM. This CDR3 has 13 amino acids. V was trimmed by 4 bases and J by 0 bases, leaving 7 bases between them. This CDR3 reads CASSYRSSYEQYF. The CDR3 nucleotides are TGTGCCAGCAGTTACAGGAGCTCCTACGAGCAGTACTTC.

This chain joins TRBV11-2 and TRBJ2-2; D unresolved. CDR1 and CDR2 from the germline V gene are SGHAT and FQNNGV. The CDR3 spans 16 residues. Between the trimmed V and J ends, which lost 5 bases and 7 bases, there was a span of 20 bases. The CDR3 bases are TGTGCCAGCAGCGCTTACGGAACAGTTCTTGTCGGGGAGCTGTTTTTT. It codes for CASSAYGTVLVGELFF. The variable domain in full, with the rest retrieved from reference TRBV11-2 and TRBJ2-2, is EAGVAQSPRYKIIEKRQSVAFWCNPISGHATLYWYQQILGQGPKLLIQFQNNGVVDDSQLPKDRFSAERLKGVDSTLKIQPAKLEDSAVYLCASSAYGTVLVGELFFGEGSRLTVL.

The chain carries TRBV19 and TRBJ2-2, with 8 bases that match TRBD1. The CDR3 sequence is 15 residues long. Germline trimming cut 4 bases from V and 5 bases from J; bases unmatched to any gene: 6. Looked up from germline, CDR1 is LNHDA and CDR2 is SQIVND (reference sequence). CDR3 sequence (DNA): TGTGCCAGTAGTACAACAGGGGGAATTACCGGGGAGCTGTTTTTT. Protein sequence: CASSTTGGITGELFF.

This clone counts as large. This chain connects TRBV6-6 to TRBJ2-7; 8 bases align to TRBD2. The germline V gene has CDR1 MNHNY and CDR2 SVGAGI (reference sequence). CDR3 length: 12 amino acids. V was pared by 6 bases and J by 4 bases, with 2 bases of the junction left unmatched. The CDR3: CASRLAAYEQYF. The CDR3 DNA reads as TGTGCCAGCAGACTAGCGGCTTACGAGCAGTACTTC.

CDR3 loop: CAISGGANEQFF. In DNA, the CDR3 is TGTGCCATCAGTGGGGGAGCCAATGAGCAGTTCTTC. The chain has TRBV10-3 and TRBJ2-1; tentatively, D is TRBD2 (5 bases). This CDR3 comprises 12 residues. Per germline, CDR1 ENHRY and CDR2 SYGVKD. Trimming took 4 bases from V and 6 from J, leaving 7 bases between them.